These 23 T cell receptor beta chains originate from one sample sequenced in a study of T cell clonotyping in hematopoietic cell transplantation. Regarding time point: recipient sample about 28 days before transplant, after cytoreduction. Repertoires were generated with immunoSEQ multiplex PCR, while TCRdb's copy carries only in-frame clones and drops some. The sample has approximately 44,000 clones, 85% seen once. The sample was peripheral blood mononuclear cells, taken before stem cell transplant. The receptors shown here come from a man in his 60s with acute myeloid leukemia. Some clones in this sample may be carry-over from other donors' samples.

This chain uses TRBV21-1 with TRBJ1-5; TRBD1 is the table's D call and was not checked against the DNA. TRBV21-1 is assigned pseudogene status. This CDR3 is built from 16 residues. CDR3: CASSPQGVLNNQPQHF. The CDR3 bases are TGTGCCAGCAGTCCACAGGGGGTGCTCAACAATCAGCCCCAGCATTTT.

This clone appeared a few times. The chain has TRBV28 and TRBJ1-2; TRBD1 agrees at 7 bases. Germline values: CDR1 MDHEN, CDR2 SYDVKM. The CDR3 length is 13 residues. V shed 7 bases and J 4 bases; nucleotides not matched to a gene: 6. CDR3 coding DNA: TGTGCCAGCACCCCCCGGGACAGCTATGGCTACACCTTC. It specifies CASTPRDSYGYTF.

The chain recombines TRBV7-2 with TRBJ2-7; no reliable D call. Germline V gene data show CDR1 as SGHTA and CDR2 as FQGNSA. V was shortened by 5 bases and J by 3 bases, with 17 bases between the two germline ends. The CDR3 is made up of 15 amino acids. The CDR3 here is CASSPPRVASYEQYF. In nucleotides, the CDR3 is TGTGCCAGCAGCCCCCCTCGGGTGGCGAGCTACGAGCAGTACTTC.

This chain joins TRBV7-8 and TRBJ2-5; 7 bases map to TRBD1. The CDR3 covers 15 residues. Germline loops: CDR1 SGHVS, CDR2 FQNEAQ. Trimming cost V 5 bases and J 5 bases; bases outside gene matches: 11. This chain's CDR3 is CASSPLQGFGETQYF. The CDR3 region has the DNA TGTGCCAGCAGCCCATTACAGGGGTTCGGTGAGACCCAGTACTTC.

The rearrangement links TRBV30 to TRBJ2-7, with D unclear. CDR1 is GTSNPN and CDR2 is SVGIG in the germline V gene (reference sequence). V lost 0 bases and J lost 2, with 11 bases in between. This CDR3 has 14 residues. The CDR3 spells CAWSVIGHPYEQYF. The CDR3 DNA is TGTGCCTGGAGTGTAATCGGCCACCCCTACGAGCAGTACTTC.

The V call is TRBV7-9, the J call TRBJ2-7; 7 bases align to TRBD1. The J segment lost 5 bases and the V segment lost 5 bases, leaving 3 bases of the junction unmatched. Per germline, CDR1 SEHNR and CDR2 FQNEAQ (reference sequence). The CDR3 is 12 residues long. In nucleotides, the CDR3 is TGTGCCAGCAGCAGTACAGGGGACGAGCAGTACTTC. It encodes CASSSTGDEQYF.

This chain connects TRBV25-1 to TRBJ2-7; D gene unclear. V was shortened by 3 bases and J by 4 bases, with 13 bases between the two germline ends. The germline CDR1 and CDR2 sequences are MGHDK and SYGVNS. This CDR3 is 14 amino acids long. CDR3 sequence (DNA): TGTGCCAGCAGTGAGCCCAGCGCCCCGTACGAGCAGTACTTC. It is translated as CASSEPSAPYEQYF.

The rearrangement joins TRBV2 to TRBJ2-2, with D perhaps matching TRBD2 (6 bases). Germline V CDR1 and CDR2: SNHLY, FYNNEI. Trimming took off 5 bases at V and 4 bases at J, with 17 bases between the two ends. There are 16 residues in the CDR3. The DNA for the CDR3 is TGTGCCAGCAGTTCAAGGGTACTAGCAACCACCGGGGAGCTGTTTTTT. It encodes CASSSRVLATTGELFF. The entire variable domain, with the rest obtained from reference TRBV2 and TRBJ2-2, is as follows: EPEVTQTPSHQVTQMGQEVILRCVPISNHLYFYWYRQILGQKVEFLVSFYNNEISEKSEIFDDQFSVERPDGSNFTLKIRSTKLEDSAMYFCASSSRVLATTGELFFGEGSRLTVL.

This chain connects TRBV28 to TRBJ2-7; D call uncertain. The V and J ends lost 2 bases and 5 bases respectively, with 19 bases between them. The CDR3 totals 16 residues. CDR1 is MDHEN and CDR2 is SYDVKM in the germline V gene. The CDR3 bases are TGTGCCAGCAGTTTACGCTATAGTCTATCAAGGAACGAGCAGTACTTC. It specifies CASSLRYSLSRNEQYF.

J is TRBJ1-5 and V is TRBV19, with D unresolved. This CDR3 is built from 13 residues. V lost 8 bases and J 5 bases, leaving 13 bases between the germline ends. Germline V gives CDR1 LNHDA, CDR2 SQIVND (reference sequence). In nucleotides, the CDR3 is TGTGCCAGTGAAAATGGTCCGCATCAGCCCCAGCATTTT. This translates into CASENGPHQPQHF.

This chain links TRBV27 with TRBJ1-3; D possibly corresponds to TRBD1 (5 bases). This CDR3 comprises 16 residues. The germline CDR1 and CDR2 sequences are MNHEY and SMNVEV (reference sequence). Trimming stripped 4 bases from V and 1 base from J, with 14 bases between. CDR3 region: CASSSTGYLSGNTIYF. CDR3 bases: TGTGCCAGCAGTTCTACAGGATACCTGTCTGGAAACACCATATATTTT.

The J gene is TRBJ2-5, the V gene TRBV6-6, with 8 bases that match TRBD1. With 6 bases clipped from V and 4 bases from J, the junction kept 7 bases outside the gene matches. This CDR3 is built from 14 residues. CDR1 and CDR2 from the germline V gene are MNHNY and SVGAGI (reference sequence). The CDR3 DNA reads TGTGCCAGCAGGTCAGGGGGCGCCCGAGAGACCCAGTACTTC. The encoded protein is CASRSGGARETQYF.

This clone was detected only once. This chain uses TRBV19 with TRBJ2-7; 7 bases match TRBD1. The CDR3 is 18 amino acids. V lost 0 bases, J lost 0 bases, and 11 bases stayed unmatched. The germline CDR1 and CDR2 sequences are LNHDA and SQIVND (reference sequence). The chain's CDR3 is CASSIDRLGQFDSYEQYF. The CDR3 nucleotides are TGTGCCAGTAGTATAGATCGGCTGGGACAGTTTGACTCCTACGAGCAGTACTTC.

This chain joins TRBV19 and TRBJ2-7; 8 nucleotides match TRBD2. J was trimmed by 0 bases and V by 0 bases; bases with no gene match: 7. CDR3 length: 17 residues. Per germline, CDR1 LNHDA and CDR2 SQIVND (reference sequence). CDR3 bases: TGTGCCAGTAGTATAGATCCAGTACTAGCGGACTCCTACGAGCAGTACTTC. The encoded protein is CASSIDPVLADSYEQYF.

The chain uses TRBV5-8 and TRBJ1-1; unclear D gene. Germline CDR1 reads SGHTS; CDR2 reads YDEGEE. The CDR3 runs to 15 residues. Trimming removed 4 bases from V and 3 bases from J, with 16 bases in between. CDR3 sequence reads: CASSPRARRDTEAFF. CDR3 sequence (DNA): TGTGCCAGCAGCCCAAGGGCCCGAAGGGACACTGAAGCTTTCTTT. Combining the CDR3 with reference TRBV5-8 and TRBJ1-1 gives the whole variable domain EAGVTQSPTHLIKTRGQQATLRCSPISGHTSVYWYQQALGLGLQFLLWYDEGEERNRGNFPPRFSGRQFPNYSSELNVNALELEDSALYLCASSPRARRDTEAFFGQGTRLTVV.

This clone was seen only a few times. V is TRBV5-4 and J is TRBJ1-6; no firm D call. V lost 0 bases and J lost 11, with 9 bases in between. The CDR3 is made up of 13 amino acids. Germline V gives CDR1 SGHNT, CDR2 YYREEE (reference sequence). The CDR3 spells CASSLGNLPPLHF. The CDR3 DNA sequence: TGTGCCAGCAGCTTGGGTAATCTACCACCCCTCCACTTT.

The chain has TRBV11-2 and TRBJ2-7; 8 nucleotides agree with TRBD2. CDR3 length equals 15 residues. Germline V CDR1 and CDR2: SGHAT, FQNNGV. The trim removed 2 bases at V and 0 bases at J, leaving 3 bases unmatched. CDR3 DNA sequence: TGTGCCAGCAGCTTAACTAGCGGTTTCTCCTACGAGCAGTACTTC. It yields the protein CASSLTSGFSYEQYF.

The V gene is TRBV9, the J gene TRBJ2-1; D ambiguous. This CDR3 has 13 amino acids. CDR1 SGDLS and CDR2 YYNGEE come from the germline V gene. The ends were cut back, 0 bases at V and 5 bases at J, with 6 bases in the middle. Written as DNA, the CDR3 is TGTGCCAGCAGCGTAGGGGCCAACAATGAGCAGTTCTTC. This encodes CASSVGANNEQFF.

J is TRBJ1-6 and V is TRBV28; no firm D call. Between the trimmed V and J ends, which lost 3 bases and 6 bases, there was a span of 12 bases. There are 15 residues in the CDR3. Germline values: CDR1 MDHEN, CDR2 SYDVKM. The CDR3 sequence: CASSLYRVTNSPLHF. The CDR3 nucleotides read TGTGCCAGCAGTTTGTACCGGGTTACTAATTCACCCCTCCACTTT.

V and J are TRBV7-2 and TRBJ1-6, with 9 bases that match TRBD1. The CDR3 sequence is 16 residues long. Germline trimming cut 5 bases from V and 7 bases from J; bases unmatched to any gene: 9. The germline CDR1 and CDR2 sequences are SGHTA and FQGNSA. The CDR3 reads CASSHSQGARNSPLHF. The CDR3 bases are TGTGCCAGCAGCCACTCACAGGGGGCGAGGAATTCACCCCTCCACTTT. Supplemented by reference TRBV7-2 and TRBJ1-6, the full variable domain reads GAGVSQSPSNKVTEKGKDVELRCDPISGHTALYWYRQSLGQGLEFLIYFQGNSAPDKSGLPSDRFSAERTGGSVSTLTIQRTQQEDSAVYLCASSHSQGARNSPLHFGNGTRLTVT.

The gene calls are TRBV7-8 and TRBJ1-5; no clear D. The CDR3 length is 14 residues. Trimming took off 2 bases at V and 8 bases at J, with 13 bases between the two ends. The germline CDR1 and CDR2 sequences are SGHVS and FQNEAQ. The CDR3 loop is CASSLRTVGEPQHF. The DNA for the CDR3 is TGTGCCAGCAGCTTAAGGACGGTCGGAGAGCCCCAGCATTTT.

J is TRBJ1-1 and V is TRBV28; no clear D. Germline CDR1 is MDHEN and CDR2 is SYDVKM. V lost 4 bases and J lost 7, with 13 bases in between. The CDR3 has 13 residues. As DNA, the CDR3 is TGTGCCAGCAGTTCGTCCGCTATCGGTGAAGCTTTCTTT. Translated, it gives CASSSSAIGEAFF.

This chain uses TRBV2 with TRBJ2-2; 9 bases line up with TRBD2. The length of the CDR3 is 17 residues. Germline values: CDR1 SNHLY, CDR2 FYNNEI. The trim removed 4 bases at V and 1 base at J, leaving 7 bases unmatched. CDR3 protein: CASSGAGGLLNTGELFF. DNA of the CDR3: TGTGCCAGCAGTGGAGCGGGGGGCCTTTTGAACACCGGGGAGCTGTTTTTT.